These 9 T cell receptor beta chains share one sample of origin, sequenced in a study of CD8 T cells in ankylosing spondylitis. TCRdb reanalysed the 5' RACE reads using MiXCR and keeps one entry per CDR3 protein. The table records around 300,000 distinct CDR3 sequences, more than 20% of them present only once. Sequencing was carried out using blood, either unsorted or a sorted T cell fraction (not recorded which). The receptor set was obtained from a female donor with ankylosing spondylitis or in good health (not recorded which).

This clonotype has only a few counts. The chain uses TRBV4-2 and TRBJ1-2; TRBD1 aligns across 8 bases. Looked up from germline, CDR1 is LGHNA and CDR2 is YNFKEQ. Trimming cost V 1 base and J 4 bases; bases outside gene matches: 8. The CDR3 spans 16 residues. The CDR3 sequence is CASSQAGQGALYGYTF. The CDR3, as DNA: TGTGCCAGCAGCCAAGCCGGACAGGGAGCCCTCTATGGCTACACCTTC.

The chain carries TRBV7-2 and TRBJ1-4; D is unclear. Germline CDR1 reads SGHTA; CDR2 reads FQGNSA. The V and J ends lost 5 bases and 6 bases respectively, with 13 bases between them. CDR3 length: 14 amino acids. In DNA form, the CDR3 reads TGTGCCAGCAGCCCACAGCCCAGGCATGAAAAACTGTTTTTT. This encodes CASSPQPRHEKLFF.

This clonotype has only a few counts. V is TRBV2 and J is TRBJ2-3; tentative D call: TRBD1 (6 bases). The CDR3 sequence is 14 residues long. Per the germline V gene, CDR1 is SNHLY and CDR2 is FYNNEI. V shed 4 bases and J shed 2 bases, with 10 bases lying between them. CDR3: CASSADRTTDTQYF. Written as DNA, the CDR3 is TGTGCCAGCAGTGCGGACAGAACCACAGATACGCAGTATTTT.

This clonotype was seen a handful of times. This rearrangement joins TRBV20-1 to TRBJ2-1, with 11 bases identical to TRBD2. Trimming took 5 bases from V and 7 from J; bases not matched to a gene: 10. From germline, CDR1 is DFQATT and CDR2 SNEGSKA (reference sequence). The CDR3 has 15 residues. The CDR3 sequence: CSAARVAGGPNEQFF. The CDR3 DNA reads as TGCAGTGCTGCCCGGGTAGCGGGAGGGCCAAATGAGCAGTTCTTC.

V and J are TRBV11-2 and TRBJ1-2; D call uncertain. V lost 0 bases to trimming and J lost 0 bases, with 11 bases between them. The CDR3 runs 16 residues. Germline V gives CDR1 SGHAT, CDR2 FQNNGV. The CDR3 here is CASSLDVTPTNYGYTF. The CDR3, as DNA: TGTGCCAGCAGCTTAGATGTGACACCTACTAACTATGGCTACACCTTC.

The V call is TRBV20-1, the J call TRBJ2-2; tentative D call: TRBD1 (5 bases). Germline loops: CDR1 DFQATT, CDR2 SNEGSKA (reference sequence). Trimming took 1 base from V and 3 from J, leaving 12 bases between them. The CDR3 totals 15 residues. CDR3 sequence (DNA): TGCAGTGCTAGAGGGCAGGGATTAGACACCGGGGAGCTGTTTTTT. It specifies CSARGQGLDTGELFF.

The CDR3 nucleotides are TGTGCCAGCAGTTTGGAATTGATATTGGGACGCACTGAAGCTTTCTTT. Amino acid sequence: CASSLELILGRTEAFF. The J gene is TRBJ1-1, the V gene TRBV28; possibly TRBD1 for D (5 bases). Trimming removed 3 bases from V and 4 bases from J, with 18 bases in between. The germline V gene has CDR1 MDHEN and CDR2 SYDVKM. The length of the CDR3 is 16 residues. Full variable domain (rest looked up from reference TRBV28 and TRBJ1-1): DVKVTQSSRYLVKRTGEKVFLECVQDMDHENMFWYRQDPGLGLRLIYFSYDVKMKEKGDIPEGYSVSREKKERFSLILESASTNQTSMYLCASSLELILGRTEAFFGQGTRLTVV.

This clonotype showed up just a few times. The V and J genes are TRBV30 and TRBJ2-7; either TRBD1 or TRBD2 may fit D (5 bases each). This CDR3 is 11 amino acids long. The V gene's germline CDR1 is GTSNPN and CDR2 SVGIG (reference sequence). Trimming took 4 bases from V and 5 from J, leaving 9 bases between them. CDR3 DNA sequence: TGTGCCTGGAAGGGGAGCGACGAGCAGTACTTC. Its translation: CAWKGSDEQYF.

This clonotype has more than one count but fewer than ten. The rearrangement uses TRBV18 and TRBJ2-7; 8 positions agree with TRBD2. V dropped 3 bases and J dropped 3; count of bases not matched to a gene: 7. This CDR3 region has 15 residues. The germline gives CDR1 KGHSH, CDR2 LQKENI. The CDR3 protein is CASSPPGGKRYEQYF. In DNA, the CDR3 is TGTGCCAGCTCACCCCCGGGGGGGAAACGCTACGAGCAGTACTTC.